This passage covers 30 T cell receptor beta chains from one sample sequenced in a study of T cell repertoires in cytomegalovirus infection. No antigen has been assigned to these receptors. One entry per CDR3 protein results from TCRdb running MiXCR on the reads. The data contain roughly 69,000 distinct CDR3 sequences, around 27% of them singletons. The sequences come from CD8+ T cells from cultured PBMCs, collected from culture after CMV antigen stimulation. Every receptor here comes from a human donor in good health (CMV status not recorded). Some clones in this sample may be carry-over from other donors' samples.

CDR3 coding DNA: TGTGCCAGCAGTCCTAGAGGGACGGACAACTATGGCTACACCTTC. Translating gives CASSPRGTDNYGYTF. V gene TRBV28 combines with J gene TRBJ1-2; possibly TRBD1 for D (5 bases). The CDR3 loop spans 15 amino acids. The V gene's germline CDR1 is MDHEN and CDR2 SYDVKM. V lost 5 bases and J lost 2, with 15 bases in between.

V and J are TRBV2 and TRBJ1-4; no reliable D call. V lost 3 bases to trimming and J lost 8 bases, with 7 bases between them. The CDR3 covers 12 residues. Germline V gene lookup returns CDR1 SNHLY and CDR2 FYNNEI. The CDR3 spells CASSETLEKLFF. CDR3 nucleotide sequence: TGTGCCAGCAGTGAGACACTGGAAAAACTGTTTTTT.

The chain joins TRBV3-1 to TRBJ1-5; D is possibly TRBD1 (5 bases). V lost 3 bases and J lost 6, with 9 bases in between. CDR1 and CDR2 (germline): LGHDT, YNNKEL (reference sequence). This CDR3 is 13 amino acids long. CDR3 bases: TGTGCCAGCAGCCAGGGGAGGGGTCAGCCCCAGCATTTT. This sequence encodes CASSQGRGQPQHF. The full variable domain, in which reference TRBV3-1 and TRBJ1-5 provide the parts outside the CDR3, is DTAVSQTPKYLVTQMGNDKSIKCEQNLGHDTMYWYKQDSKKFLKIMFSYNNKELIINETVPNRFSPKSPDKAHLNLHINSLELGDSAVYFCASSQGRGQPQHFGDGTRLSIL.

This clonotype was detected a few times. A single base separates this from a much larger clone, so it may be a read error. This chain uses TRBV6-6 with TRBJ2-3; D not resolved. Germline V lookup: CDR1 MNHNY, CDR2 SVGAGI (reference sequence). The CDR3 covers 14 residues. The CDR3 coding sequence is TGTGTCAGCACCAAGTCAGTCTACACAGATACGCAGTATTTT. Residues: CVSTKSVYTDTQYF.

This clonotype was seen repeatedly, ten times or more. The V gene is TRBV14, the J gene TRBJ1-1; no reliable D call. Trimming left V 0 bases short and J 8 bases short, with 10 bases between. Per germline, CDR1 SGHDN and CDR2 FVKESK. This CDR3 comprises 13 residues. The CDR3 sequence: CASSQDSPFEAFF. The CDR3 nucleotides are TGTGCCAGCAGCCAAGATTCGCCTTTCGAAGCTTTCTTT.

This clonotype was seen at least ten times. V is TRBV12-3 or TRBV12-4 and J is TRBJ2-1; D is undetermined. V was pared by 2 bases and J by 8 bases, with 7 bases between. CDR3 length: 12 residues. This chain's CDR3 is CASSLSEDEQFF. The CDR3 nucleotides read TGTGCCAGCAGTTTATCCGAGGATGAGCAGTTCTTC.

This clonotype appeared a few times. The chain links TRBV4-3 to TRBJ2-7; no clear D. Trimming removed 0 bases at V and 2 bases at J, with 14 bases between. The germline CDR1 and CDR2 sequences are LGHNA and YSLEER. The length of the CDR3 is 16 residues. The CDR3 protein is CASSQDRVNPAYEQYF. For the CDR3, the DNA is TGCGCCAGCAGCCAAGATCGAGTCAATCCGGCCTACGAGCAGTACTTC.

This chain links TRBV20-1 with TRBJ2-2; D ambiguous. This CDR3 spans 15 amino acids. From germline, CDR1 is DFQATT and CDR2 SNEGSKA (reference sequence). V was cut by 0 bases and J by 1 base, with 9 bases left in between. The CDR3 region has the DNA TGCAGTGCTAGAGAGAGAGGACGGAACACCGGGGAGCTGTTTTTT. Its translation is CSARERGRNTGELFF.

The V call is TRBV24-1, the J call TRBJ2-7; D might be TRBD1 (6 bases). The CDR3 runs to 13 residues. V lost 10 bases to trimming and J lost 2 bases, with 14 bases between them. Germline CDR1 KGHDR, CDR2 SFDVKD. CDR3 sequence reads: CATADSRAYEQYF. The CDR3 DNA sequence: TGTGCCACAGCGGACAGTCGAGCCTACGAGCAGTACTTC.

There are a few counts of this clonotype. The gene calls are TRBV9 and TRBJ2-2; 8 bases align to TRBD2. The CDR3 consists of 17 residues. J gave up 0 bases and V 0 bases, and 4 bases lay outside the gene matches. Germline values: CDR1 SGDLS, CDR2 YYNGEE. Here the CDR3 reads CASSVERGLANTGELFF. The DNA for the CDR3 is TGTGCCAGCAGCGTAGAGAGGGGACTAGCGAACACCGGGGAGCTGTTTTTT.

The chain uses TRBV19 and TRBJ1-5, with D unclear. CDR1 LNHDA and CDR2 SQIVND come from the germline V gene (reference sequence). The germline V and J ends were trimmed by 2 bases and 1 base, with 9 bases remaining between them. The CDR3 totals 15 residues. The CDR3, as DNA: TGTGCCAGTAGTATATTCGGCAGAAGCAATCAGCCCCAGCATTTT. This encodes CASSIFGRSNQPQHF.

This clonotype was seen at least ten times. This chain's CDR3 is CASSRTSMPYNEQFF. The CDR3 DNA sequence: TGTGCCAGCAGCCGGACTAGTATGCCCTACAATGAGCAGTTCTTC. V usage is TRBV7-2 and J usage is TRBJ2-1; 7 bases are a match to TRBD2. V shed 5 bases, J shed 2 bases, and the junction held 6 bases outside the gene matches. This CDR3 region has 15 residues. Germline V gene sequence: CDR1 SGHTA, CDR2 FQGNSA.

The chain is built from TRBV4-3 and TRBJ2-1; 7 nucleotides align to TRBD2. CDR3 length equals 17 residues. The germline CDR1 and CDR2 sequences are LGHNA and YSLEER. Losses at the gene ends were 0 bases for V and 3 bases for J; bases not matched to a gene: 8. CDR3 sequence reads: CASSQEKAGPGYNEQFF. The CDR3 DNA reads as TGCGCCAGCAGCCAAGAAAAAGCGGGGCCGGGCTACAATGAGCAGTTCTTC.

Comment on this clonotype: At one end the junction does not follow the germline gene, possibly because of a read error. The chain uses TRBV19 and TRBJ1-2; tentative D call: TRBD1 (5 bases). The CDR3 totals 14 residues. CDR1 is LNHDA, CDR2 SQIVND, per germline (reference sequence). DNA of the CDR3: TGTGCCAGTAGTACCAGGGAAAAGACCTATAGCTACACCTTC. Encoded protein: CASSTREKTYSYTF.

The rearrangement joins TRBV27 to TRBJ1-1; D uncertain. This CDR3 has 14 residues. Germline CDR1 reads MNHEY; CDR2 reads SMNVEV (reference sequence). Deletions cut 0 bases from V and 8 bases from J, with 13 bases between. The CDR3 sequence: CASSLSSGFREAFF. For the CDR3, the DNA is TGTGCCAGCAGTTTATCGTCTGGGTTTCGAGAAGCTTTCTTT.

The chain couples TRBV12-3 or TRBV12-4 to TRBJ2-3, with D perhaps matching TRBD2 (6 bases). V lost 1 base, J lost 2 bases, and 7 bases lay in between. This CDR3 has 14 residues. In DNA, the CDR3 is TGTGCCAGCAGTTTAGTGGGACTCACAGATACGCAGTATTTT. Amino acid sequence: CASSLVGLTDTQYF.

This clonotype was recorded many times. This CDR3 reads CASSQDWSSSGTQYF. The DNA for the CDR3 is TGTGCCAGCAGCCAAGATTGGAGTAGCTCGGGGACCCAGTACTTC. This chain links TRBV4-2 with TRBJ2-5; D unresolved. Per germline, CDR1 LGHNA and CDR2 YNFKEQ. Trimming pared 0 bases from V and 7 bases from J, leaving 15 bases between. The CDR3 runs 15 residues.

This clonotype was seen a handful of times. This CDR3 is CAISETDGTYEQYF. In DNA, the CDR3 is TGTGCCATCAGTGAGACCGACGGAACCTACGAGCAGTACTTC. The chain couples TRBV10-3 to TRBJ2-7; D uncertain. Trimming shortened V by 2 bases and J by 2 bases, and 10 bases separated the two germline ends. Germline V lookup: CDR1 ENHRY, CDR2 SYGVKD. CDR3 size: 14 residues.

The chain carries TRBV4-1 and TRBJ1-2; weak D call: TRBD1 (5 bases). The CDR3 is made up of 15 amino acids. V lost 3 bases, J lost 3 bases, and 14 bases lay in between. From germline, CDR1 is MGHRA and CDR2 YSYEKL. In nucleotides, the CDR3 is TGCGCCAGCAGCCAGGGGCCGACAGAGGACTATGGCTACACCTTC. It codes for CASSQGPTEDYGYTF.

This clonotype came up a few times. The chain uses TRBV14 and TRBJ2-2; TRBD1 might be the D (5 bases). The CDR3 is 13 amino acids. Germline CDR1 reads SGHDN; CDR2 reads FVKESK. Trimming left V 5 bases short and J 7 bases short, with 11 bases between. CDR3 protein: CASSVQGYGELFF. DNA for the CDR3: TGTGCCAGCAGCGTCCAGGGATACGGGGAGCTGTTTTTT.

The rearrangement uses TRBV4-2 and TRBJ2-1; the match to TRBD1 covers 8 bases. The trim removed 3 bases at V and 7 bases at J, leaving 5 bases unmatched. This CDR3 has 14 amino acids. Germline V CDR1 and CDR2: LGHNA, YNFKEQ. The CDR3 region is CASSQTGQANEQFF. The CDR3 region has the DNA TGTGCCAGCAGCCAGACGGGACAGGCGAATGAGCAGTTCTTC.

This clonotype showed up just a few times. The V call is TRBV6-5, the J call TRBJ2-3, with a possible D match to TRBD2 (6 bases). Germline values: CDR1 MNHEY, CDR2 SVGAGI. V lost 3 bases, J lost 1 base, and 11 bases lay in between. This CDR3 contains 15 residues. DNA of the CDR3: TGTGCCAGCAGTTATTTCGGCGGGGGCACAGATACGCAGTATTTT. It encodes CASSYFGGGTDTQYF.

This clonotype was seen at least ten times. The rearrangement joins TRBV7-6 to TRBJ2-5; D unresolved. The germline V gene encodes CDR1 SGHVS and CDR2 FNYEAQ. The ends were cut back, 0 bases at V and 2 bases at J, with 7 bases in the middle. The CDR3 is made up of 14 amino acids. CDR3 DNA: TGTGCCAGCAGCTTAGCGGGTGGTCAAGAGACCCAGTACTTC. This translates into CASSLAGGQETQYF.

CDR3 in DNA: TGTGCCAGCAGGCTTCGATTTGGGGGTACAGACGATGAGCAGTTCTTC. Protein product: CASRLRFGGTDDEQFF. This chain uses TRBV6-1 with TRBJ2-1; tentatively, D is TRBD1 or TRBD2 (5 bases each). V lost 6 bases, J lost 8 bases, and 23 bases lay in between. Germline CDR1 and CDR2: MNHNS and SASEGT. This CDR3 comprises 16 residues.

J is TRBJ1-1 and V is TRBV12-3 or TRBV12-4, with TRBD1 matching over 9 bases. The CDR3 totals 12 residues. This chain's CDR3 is CVAGQGNTEAFF. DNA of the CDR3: TGTGTCGCGGGACAGGGAAACACTGAAGCTTTCTTT.

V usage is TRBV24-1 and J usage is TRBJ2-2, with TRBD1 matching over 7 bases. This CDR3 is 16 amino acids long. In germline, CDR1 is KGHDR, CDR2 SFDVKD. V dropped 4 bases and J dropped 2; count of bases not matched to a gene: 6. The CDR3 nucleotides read TGTGCCACCAGTGAAGCGGACAGGAAAAACACCGGGGAGCTGTTTTTT. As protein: CATSEADRKNTGELFF.

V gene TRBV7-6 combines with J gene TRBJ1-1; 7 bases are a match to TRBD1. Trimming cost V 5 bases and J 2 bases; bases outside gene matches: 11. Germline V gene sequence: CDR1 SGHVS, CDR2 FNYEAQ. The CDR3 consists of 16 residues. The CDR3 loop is CASSPPTTGKNTEAFF. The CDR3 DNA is TGTGCCAGCAGCCCACCGACGACAGGGAAAAACACTGAAGCTTTCTTT.

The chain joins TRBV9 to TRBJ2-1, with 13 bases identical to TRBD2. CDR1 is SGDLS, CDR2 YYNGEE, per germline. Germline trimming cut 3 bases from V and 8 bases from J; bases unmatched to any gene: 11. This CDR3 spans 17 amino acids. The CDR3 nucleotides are TGTGCCAGCAGCGGAATACTAGCGGGGGGGCGTTTAGATGAGCAGTTCTTC. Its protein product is CASSGILAGGRLDEQFF.

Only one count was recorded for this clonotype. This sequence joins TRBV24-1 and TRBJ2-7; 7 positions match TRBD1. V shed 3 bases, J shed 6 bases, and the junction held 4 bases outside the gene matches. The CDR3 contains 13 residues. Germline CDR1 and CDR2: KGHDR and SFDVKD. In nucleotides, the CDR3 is TGTGCCACCAGTGATCCTCGGACAGGCGAGCAGTACTTC. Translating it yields CATSDPRTGEQYF.

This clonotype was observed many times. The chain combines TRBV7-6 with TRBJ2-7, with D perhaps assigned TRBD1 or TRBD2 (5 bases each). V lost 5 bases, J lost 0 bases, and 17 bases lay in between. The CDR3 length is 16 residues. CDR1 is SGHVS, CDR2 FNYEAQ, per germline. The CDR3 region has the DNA TGTGCCAGCAGCCCGAACCGGGACGGACACTCCTACGAGCAGTACTTC. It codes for CASSPNRDGHSYEQYF. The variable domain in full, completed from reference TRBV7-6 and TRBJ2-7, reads GAGVSQSPRYKVTKRGQDVALRCDPISGHVSLYWYRQALGQGPEFLTYFNYEAQQDKSGLPNDRFSAERPEGSISTLTIQRTEQRDSAMYRCASSPNRDGHSYEQYFGPGTRLTVT.